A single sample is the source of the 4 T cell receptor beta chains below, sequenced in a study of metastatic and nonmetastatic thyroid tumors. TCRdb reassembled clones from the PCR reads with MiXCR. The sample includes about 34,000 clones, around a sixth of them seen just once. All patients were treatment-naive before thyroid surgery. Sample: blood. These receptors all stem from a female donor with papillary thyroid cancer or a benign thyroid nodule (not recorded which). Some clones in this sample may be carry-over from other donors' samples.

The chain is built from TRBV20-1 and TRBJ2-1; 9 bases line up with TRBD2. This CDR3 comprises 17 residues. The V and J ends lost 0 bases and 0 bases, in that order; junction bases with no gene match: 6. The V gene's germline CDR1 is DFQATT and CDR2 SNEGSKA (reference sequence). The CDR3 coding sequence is TGCAGTGCTAGAGATCTAAATAGCGGGGGCTCCTACAATGAGCAGTTCTTC. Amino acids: CSARDLNSGGSYNEQFF.

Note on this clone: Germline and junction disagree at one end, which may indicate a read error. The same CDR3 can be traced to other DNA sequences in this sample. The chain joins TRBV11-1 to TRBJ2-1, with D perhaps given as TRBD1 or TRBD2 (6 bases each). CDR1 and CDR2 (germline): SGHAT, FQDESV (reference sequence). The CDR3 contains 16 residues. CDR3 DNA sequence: TGTGCCAGTAGCTCAACGGGGGCACCCCAGAACAATGAGCAGTTCTTC. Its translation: CASSSTGAPQNNEQFF.

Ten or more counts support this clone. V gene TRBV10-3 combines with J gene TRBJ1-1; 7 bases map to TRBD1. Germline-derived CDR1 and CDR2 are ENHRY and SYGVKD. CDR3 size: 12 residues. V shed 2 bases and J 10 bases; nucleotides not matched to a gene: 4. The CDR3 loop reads CAISETQGVAFF. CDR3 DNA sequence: TGTGCCATCAGTGAGACCCAGGGGGTAGCTTTCTTT.

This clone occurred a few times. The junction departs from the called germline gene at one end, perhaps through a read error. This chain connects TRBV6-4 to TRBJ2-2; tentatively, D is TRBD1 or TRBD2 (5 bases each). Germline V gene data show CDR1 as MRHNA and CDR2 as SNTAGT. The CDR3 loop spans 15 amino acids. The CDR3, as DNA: TGTGCCAGCAGTGGTGGGACGCCGGGCACCAGGGAGCTGTTTTTT. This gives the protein CASSGGTPGTRELFF.